This passage covers 14 T cell receptor beta chains from one sample sequenced in a study of a mutant IDH1 vaccine in newly diagnosed glioma. No antigens are known for them. The table came from immunoSEQ multiplex PCR; TCRdb's copy has only in-frame clones and leaves some out. Of about 33,000 clones in the sample, roughly four fifths are singletons; the top ten hold less than 8.5%. The time point denotes: week 35, safety follow-up. Doses comprised 300 ug of mutant IDH1 20-mer peptide each, plus topical imiquimod. The sample in question was PBMCs, obtained from a glioma patient whose treatment included an IDH1 peptide vaccine. The receptor source for this set is a young woman with glioma.

The chain recombines TRBV25-1 with TRBJ2-5; D not certain. Trimming removed 4 bases from V and 0 bases from J, with 3 bases in between. CDR1 is MGHDK, CDR2 SYGVNS, per germline. The CDR3 runs to 12 residues. The chain's CDR3 is CASSAYQETQYF. CDR3 nucleotide sequence: TGTGCCAGCAGTGCGTACCAAGAGACCCAGTACTTC.

This chain uses TRBV18 with TRBJ2-6, with D possibly matching TRBD1 (6 bases). The CDR3 runs to 15 residues. V lost 3 bases, J lost 3 bases, and 9 bases lay in between. Germline loops: CDR1 KGHSH, CDR2 LQKENI. The CDR3 DNA follows: TGTGCCAGCTCACCTCAGGGGAATGGGGCCAACGTCCTGACTTTC. It encodes CASSPQGNGANVLTF.

The chain recombines TRBV7-9 with TRBJ2-3; 9 nucleotides agree with TRBD1. The J segment lost 6 bases and the V segment lost 3 bases, leaving 4 bases of the junction unmatched. The CDR3 is 14 amino acids. Germline CDR1 reads SEHNR; CDR2 reads FQNEAQ (reference sequence). The CDR3, as DNA: TGTGCCAGCAGCTTGAACAGGGGGCTGGATACGCAGTATTTT. It is translated as CASSLNRGLDTQYF.

The rearrangement uses TRBV4-2 and TRBJ2-1, with a weak D call TRBD2 (5 bases). The CDR3 totals 13 residues. V lost 7 bases and J 0 bases, leaving 7 bases between the germline ends. Germline CDR1 and CDR2: LGHNA and YNFKEQ. CDR3 nucleotide sequence: TGTGCCAGCACAAGCGGCTCCTACAATGAGCAGTTCTTC. This translates into CASTSGSYNEQFF.

The chain recombines TRBV5-1 with TRBJ2-7, with 7 positions matching TRBD2. CDR1 and CDR2 from the germline V gene are SGHRS and YFSETQ. This CDR3 has 16 amino acids. V gave up 0 bases and J gave up 0 bases; unmatched junction bases: 6. The CDR3 sequence: CASSLGGGPSSYEQYF. Written as DNA, the CDR3 is TGCGCCAGCAGCTTGGGGGGAGGGCCAAGCTCCTACGAGCAGTACTTC. The whole variable domain, filled in from reference TRBV5-1 and TRBJ2-7, reads KAGVTQTPRYLIKTRGQQVTLSCSPISGHRSVSWYQQTPGQGLQFLFEYFSETQRNKGNFPGRFSGRQFSNSRSEMNVSTLELGDSALYLCASSLGGGPSSYEQYFGPGTRLTVT.

The chain has TRBV2 and TRBJ2-5; 7 bases align to TRBD1. V was pared by 1 base and J by 4 bases, with 15 bases of the junction left unmatched. In germline, CDR1 is SNHLY, CDR2 FYNNEI. The CDR3 covers 18 residues. The CDR3 spells CASSEVFVRGGGPETQYF. The CDR3 DNA follows: TGTGCCAGCAGTGAAGTGTTTGTCAGAGGGGGCGGTCCAGAGACCCAGTACTTC.

The gene calls are TRBV28 and TRBJ2-7; 8 nucleotides match TRBD1. Germline lookup yields CDR1 MDHEN and CDR2 SYDVKM. J lost 6 bases, V lost 4 bases, and 2 bases had no gene match. This CDR3 contains 12 residues. The CDR3 sequence is CASSSGGGEQYF. The CDR3, as DNA: TGTGCCAGCAGTTCAGGGGGCGGCGAGCAGTACTTC.

CDR3: CATSRGRLNYGYTF. CDR3 DNA: TGTGCCACCAGCAGAGGCAGACTTAACTATGGCTACACCTTC. The chain has TRBV15 and TRBJ1-2; the D is unclear. The germline gives CDR1 LNHNV, CDR2 YYDKDF (reference sequence). Trimming cost V 1 base and J 1 base, with 7 bases left between them. This CDR3 spans 14 amino acids.

The genes are TRBV4-1 and TRBJ1-2; D is possibly TRBD1 (5 bases). Germline CDR1 is MGHRA and CDR2 is YSYEKL. V lost 1 base, J lost 3 bases, and 9 bases lay in between. The CDR3 has 14 residues. The CDR3 DNA reads as TGCGCCAGCAGCCAAGGGGTCAGGGACTATGGCTACACCTTC. This encodes CASSQGVRDYGYTF.

The chain joins TRBV19 to TRBJ1-1; D might be TRBD1 (5 bases). The ends were cut back, 5 bases at V and 7 bases at J, with 17 bases in the middle. CDR1 and CDR2 (germline): LNHDA, SQIVND (reference sequence). The CDR3 runs to 14 residues. The CDR3 sequence: CASSGRGGAREAFF. The CDR3 region has the DNA TGTGCCAGTAGTGGGAGGGGAGGGGCGCGTGAAGCTTTCTTT.

The chain combines TRBV2 with TRBJ2-3, with 7 bases fitting TRBD2. The CDR3 consists of 11 residues. The germline gives CDR1 SNHLY, CDR2 FYNNEI. Germline trimming cut 11 bases from V and 6 bases from J; bases unmatched to any gene: 5. CDR3 coding DNA: TGTGCCGGAATCGGGGGGGATACGCAGTATTTT. The encoded protein is CAGIGGDTQYF.

This rearrangement joins TRBV7-2 to TRBJ2-2; TRBD2 matches at 9 bases. The ends lost 5 bases at V and 3 bases at J; junction bases unmatched: 10. Germline CDR1 and CDR2: SGHTA and FQGNSA. The CDR3 has 17 amino acids. The CDR3 is CASSLRGGRAHTGELFF. The CDR3 DNA follows: TGTGCCAGCAGCCTTAGAGGCGGGAGGGCCCACACCGGGGAGCTGTTTTTT. Full variable domain (remainder filled in from reference TRBV7-2 and TRBJ2-2): GAGVSQSPSNKVTEKGKDVELRCDPISGHTALYWYRQSLGQGLEFLIYFQGNSAPDKSGLPSDRFSAERTGGSVSTLTIQRTQQEDSAVYLCASSLRGGRAHTGELFFGEGSRLTVL.

V gene TRBV20-1 combines with J gene TRBJ2-3; no clear D gene. V dropped 3 bases and J dropped 5 bases, with 6 bases sitting between them. This CDR3 comprises 11 residues. The germline CDR1 and CDR2 sequences are DFQATT and SNEGSKA (reference sequence). Here the CDR3 reads CSASAGDTQYF. The DNA of the CDR3 is TGCAGTGCTAGCGCAGGAGATACGCAGTATTTT.

This chain links TRBV10-2 with TRBJ2-1, with a possible D match to TRBD2 (5 bases). This CDR3 is 14 amino acids long. Germline V gives CDR1 WSHSY, CDR2 SAAADI. The germline V and J ends were trimmed by 0 bases and 6 bases, with 9 bases remaining between them. The DNA for the CDR3 is TGCGCCAGCAGTGAGTCGGTTGCGGGCAATGAGCAGTTCTTC. It encodes CASSESVAGNEQFF.